Shown below are 24 T cell receptor beta chains from a single sample sequenced in a study of vaccination effects on CD4 cells after COVID-19. TCRdb's table, derived via immunoSEQ multiplex PCR, lists solely in-frame clones and lacks some. This table has tens of thousands of clones, around two thirds appearing once. Ahead of sequencing, the ViraFEST assay grew antigen-specific CD4+ T cells using viral peptide pools. An approximately ten-day culture period preceded the isolation of CD4+ T cells. The person acquired a PCR-confirmed SARS-CoV-2 infection between March and December 2020. No antigen is known for these receptors. The material was CD4+ T cells from PBMCs cultured with a peptide pool, obtained before COVID-19 vaccination. All receptors come from a human donor who had a prior SARS-CoV-2 infection.

The rearrangement uses TRBV28 and TRBJ2-1; 13 bases match TRBD2. Germline V gives CDR1 MDHEN, CDR2 SYDVKM. V was clipped by 2 bases and J by 13 bases; unmatched bases: 8. This CDR3 is 15 amino acids long. The chain's CDR3 is CASSLTSGRAGIQFF. In DNA form, the CDR3 reads TGTGCCAGCAGTTTAACTAGCGGGAGGGCGGGTATCCAGTTCTTC.

V is TRBV7-3 and J is TRBJ1-1; D is perhaps TRBD1 (5 bases). This CDR3 has 13 residues. Per germline, CDR1 SGHTA and CDR2 FQGTGA. Between the trimmed V and J ends, which lost 4 bases and 5 bases, there was a span of 11 bases. CDR3 amino acids: CASSWGSGTEAFF. CDR3 DNA sequence: TGTGCCAGCAGCTGGGGGTCGGGAACTGAAGCTTTCTTT.

This chain connects TRBV18 to TRBJ1-1, with no clear D. Germline V gives CDR1 KGHSH, CDR2 LQKENI. Between the trimmed V and J ends, which lost 4 bases and 0 bases, there was a span of 6 bases. The CDR3 length is 13 residues. The CDR3: CASSQDLNTEAFF. DNA of the CDR3: TGTGCCAGCTCACAGGACCTGAACACTGAAGCTTTCTTT.

This clone was counted between two and nine times. The chain is built from TRBV4-2 and TRBJ2-3; D is undetermined. The length of the CDR3 is 13 residues. In germline, CDR1 is LGHNA, CDR2 YNFKEQ. Trimming removed 4 bases at V and 0 bases at J, with 5 bases between. In nucleotides, the CDR3 is TGTGCCAGCAGCCGCCAAAGCACAGATACGCAGTATTTT. Amino acids: CASSRQSTDTQYF.

The chain combines TRBV3-1 (or the pseudogene TRBV3-2) with TRBJ2-2; perhaps TRBD2 as D (7 bases). V was pared by 5 bases and J by 4 bases, with 20 bases between. The CDR3 consists of 17 residues. Germline-derived CDR1 and CDR2 are LGHDT and YNNKEL (reference sequence). CDR3 protein: CASSGHSGGAFTGELFF. The CDR3 DNA reads TGTGCCAGCAGCGGGCACTCTGGGGGGGCGTTCACCGGGGAGCTGTTTTTT.

The V gene is TRBV7-9, the J gene TRBJ1-4; TRBD1 is a possible D gene (5 bases). Germline-derived CDR1 and CDR2 are SEHNR and FQNEAQ (reference sequence). The CDR3 has 14 residues. Trimming stripped 3 bases from V and 1 base from J, with 6 bases between. DNA for the CDR3: TGTGCCAGCAGCTTTGGGGGAACTAATGAAAAACTGTTTTTT. Encoded protein: CASSFGGTNEKLFF.

This clone was seen a single time. The chain joins TRBV5-1 to TRBJ2-2, with D possibly TRBD1 on 6 matching bases. CDR1 is SGHRS and CDR2 is YFSETQ in the germline V gene. Deletions cut 7 bases from V and 2 bases from J, with 15 bases between. The CDR3 length is 15 residues. This chain's CDR3 is CASGERDTNTGELFF. The CDR3 region has the DNA TGCGCCAGCGGAGAAAGGGACACCAACACCGGGGAGCTGTTTTTT.

In its sample, this clone was seen once. This rearrangement joins TRBV7-3 to TRBJ2-1, with D perhaps matching TRBD1 or TRBD2 (5 bases each). This CDR3 is 13 amino acids long. Trimming pared 0 bases from V and 15 bases from J, leaving 15 bases between. Germline loops: CDR1 SGHTA, CDR2 FQGTGA. The DNA for the CDR3 is TGTGCCAGCAGCTTAACAGTGGGGGTAGCGCGGTTCTTC. This gives the protein CASSLTVGVARFF.

The CDR3 DNA sequence: TGTGCCAGCAGCTTAGTCGGAGAGGGCGGGTATTTT. Residues: CASSLVGEGGYF. The V call is TRBV7-8, the J call TRBJ2-3, with TRBD2 as a possible D gene (5 bases). This CDR3 contains 12 residues. Trimming took off 1 base at V and 14 bases at J, with 13 bases between the two ends. Germline assignment: CDR1 SGHVS and CDR2 FQNEAQ.

The chain couples TRBV19 to TRBJ2-5; D is perhaps TRBD2 (7 bases). The germline V gene has CDR1 LNHDA and CDR2 SQIVND (reference sequence). The length of the CDR3 is 16 residues. V was clipped by 6 bases and J by 5 bases, with 22 bases between them. The CDR3, as DNA: TGTGCCAGTAGCCCTTGGACTAGGGACATACGGGAGACCCAGTACTTC. This encodes CASSPWTRDIRETQYF.

The chain joins TRBV6-5 to TRBJ2-5; the match to TRBD2 covers 7 bases. The CDR3 consists of 16 residues. The ends lost 0 bases at V and 2 bases at J; junction bases unmatched: 6. Per germline, CDR1 MNHEY and CDR2 SVGAGI. The DNA of the CDR3 is TGTGCCAGCAGTTACTCGATAGGGCGGGGGCAAGAGACCCAGTACTTC. It is translated as CASSYSIGRGQETQYF.

This CDR3 is CASSLAGADTQYF. The DNA for the CDR3 is TGTGCCAGCAGCTTAGCGGGAGCAGATACGCAGTATTTT. V and J are TRBV11-1 and TRBJ2-3; the D gene is possibly TRBD2 (5 bases). Germline CDR1 SGHAT, CDR2 FQDESV (reference sequence). The CDR3 totals 13 residues. With 0 bases removed from V and 4 bases from J, the gap between germline ends came to 5 bases.

The genes are TRBV6-4 and TRBJ2-4; D uncertain. Trimming pared 9 bases from V and 0 bases from J, leaving 18 bases between. CDR1 MRHNA and CDR2 SNTAGT come from the germline V gene. This CDR3 is 16 amino acids long. CDR3 nucleotide sequence: TGTGCCAGAGACGAACTCGTCCAACTAGCCAAAAACATTCAGTACTTC. It specifies CARDELVQLAKNIQYF.

The chain uses TRBV9 and TRBJ1-6, with TRBD1 as a possible D gene (5 bases). Germline CDR1 reads SGDLS; CDR2 reads YYNGEE. The CDR3 spans 14 residues. Trimming pared 4 bases from V and 9 bases from J, leaving 14 bases between. CDR3 sequence reads: CASSPGALSSPLHF. DNA of the CDR3: TGTGCCAGCAGCCCCGGGGCCCTCAGTTCACCCCTCCACTTT. Combining the CDR3 with reference TRBV9 and TRBJ1-6 gives the whole variable domain DSGVTQTPKHLITATGQRVTLRCSPRSGDLSVYWYQQSLDQGLQFLIQYYNGEERAKGNILERFSAQQFPDLHSELNLSSLELGDSALYFCASSPGALSSPLHFGNGTRLTVT.

The V and J genes are TRBV6-2 or TRBV6-3 and TRBJ1-1; D uncertain. CDR1 is MNHEY, CDR2 SVGEGT, per germline. The CDR3 runs to 13 residues. V lost 4 bases and J 0 bases, leaving 6 bases between the germline ends. CDR3 sequence (DNA): TGTGCCAGCAGTTCCCTGATGAACACTGAAGCTTTCTTT. This gives the protein CASSSLMNTEAFF.

The rearrangement uses TRBV5-1 and TRBJ2-7, with TRBD2 matching 8 bases. V shed 4 bases and J 3 bases; nucleotides not matched to a gene: 21. The germline CDR1 and CDR2 sequences are SGHRS and YFSETQ. This CDR3 has 19 residues. DNA of the CDR3: TGCGCCAGCAGCGCAAGACTAGCGACAATCGGCCCTGGAATCTACGAGCAGTACTTC. This codes for CASSARLATIGPGIYEQYF. The full variable domain, completed using reference TRBV5-1 and TRBJ2-7, is KAGVTQTPRYLIKTRGQQVTLSCSPISGHRSVSWYQQTPGQGLQFLFEYFSETQRNKGNFPGRFSGRQFSNSRSEMNVSTLELGDSALYLCASSARLATIGPGIYEQYFGPGTRLTVT.

This rearrangement joins TRBV7-9 to TRBJ2-5, with a possible D match to TRBD2 (5 bases). Germline V gene sequence: CDR1 SEHNR, CDR2 FQNEAQ (reference sequence). Between the trimmed V and J ends, which lost 0 bases and 6 bases, there was a span of 11 bases. This CDR3 region has 14 residues. The CDR3 DNA is TGTGCCAGCAGCTTAGCGCAGTCGGGAAAGACCCAGTACTTC. It codes for CASSLAQSGKTQYF.

This clone has just one count. The V gene is TRBV5-1, the J gene TRBJ2-7, with 9 bases aligning to TRBD1. Germline V gives CDR1 SGHRS, CDR2 YFSETQ. The CDR3 has 16 residues. V lost 3 bases, J lost 4 bases, and 11 bases stayed unmatched. CDR3 sequence: CASSWQDRGQSYEQYF. CDR3 sequence (DNA): TGCGCCAGCAGCTGGCAGGACAGGGGCCAGTCTTACGAGCAGTACTTC.

This clone turned up a few times. The CDR3 nucleotides are TGTGCCAGCAGCGGGGAACGGTCGATCTATGGCTACACCTTC. It encodes CASSGERSIYGYTF. This chain joins TRBV7-2 and TRBJ1-2; D ambiguous. This CDR3 spans 14 amino acids. The ends were cut back, 5 bases at V and 4 bases at J, with 14 bases in the middle. The germline V gene encodes CDR1 SGHTA and CDR2 FQGNSA.

This rearrangement joins TRBV2 to TRBJ2-4; possible D gene TRBD1, 5 bases. The V gene's germline CDR1 is SNHLY and CDR2 FYNNEI. The V gene lost 6 bases and the J gene lost 2 bases, with 11 bases spanning the gap. CDR3 size: 14 residues. The CDR3: CASRPGFTKNIQYF. CDR3 DNA sequence: TGTGCCAGCAGACCAGGGTTTACCAAAAACATTCAGTACTTC. Using reference TRBV2 and TRBJ2-4 for the parts outside the CDR3, the full variable domain is EPEVTQTPSHQVTQMGQEVILRCVPISNHLYFYWYRQILGQKVEFLVSFYNNEISEKSEIFDDQFSVERPDGSNFTLKIRSTKLEDSAMYFCASRPGFTKNIQYFGAGTRLSVL.

This rearrangement joins TRBV5-3 to TRBJ1-2; TRBD1 is a possible D gene (6 bases). TRBV5-3 is filed as an ORF, its function uncertain. V was cut by 0 bases and J by 6 bases, with 24 bases left in between. The CDR3 is made up of 18 amino acids. CDR3 nucleotides: TGTGCCAGAAGCTTGGCCGACCGCCCGGGACAAGATGACGATGGCTACACCTTC. This codes for CARSLADRPGQDDDGYTF.

The rearrangement uses TRBV7-9 and TRBJ2-6; no definite D call. CDR3 size: 16 residues. CDR1 and CDR2 from the germline V gene are SEHNR and FQNEAQ (reference sequence). Trimming took off 0 bases at V and 0 bases at J, with 6 bases between the two ends. CDR3 sequence reads: CASSLAVASGANVLTF. The CDR3 bases are TGTGCCAGCAGCTTAGCTGTTGCCTCTGGGGCCAACGTCCTGACTTTC. The full variable domain, completed using reference TRBV7-9 and TRBJ2-6, is DTGVSQNPRHKITKRGQNVTFRCDPISEHNRLYWYRQTLGQGPEFLTYFQNEAQLEKSRLLSDRFSAERPKGSFSTLEIQRTEQGDSAMYLCASSLAVASGANVLTFGAGSRLTVL.

The chain recombines TRBV7-3 with TRBJ2-1, with D tentatively TRBD2 (6 bases). Germline values: CDR1 SGHTA, CDR2 FQGTGA. V was trimmed by 1 base and J by 0 bases, leaving 10 bases between them. This CDR3 spans 16 amino acids. In DNA form, the CDR3 reads TGTGCCAGCAGCTTAAGCGGGGTCCTCTCCTACAATGAGCAGTTCTTC. This translates into CASSLSGVLSYNEQFF.

The chain joins TRBV4-3 to TRBJ2-3; 10 bases fit TRBD2. V dropped 4 bases and J dropped 6; count of bases not matched to a gene: 25. The CDR3 runs 21 residues. The germline gives CDR1 LGHNA, CDR2 YSLEER. The DNA of the CDR3 is TGCGCCAGCAGCCTTACACCGGGCCGAGGGGCTAGCGGGAGTGGTCCGGATACGCAGTATTTT. This encodes CASSLTPGRGASGSGPDTQYF.